This paragraph covers one T cell receptor (beta chain) sequence. One junction end disagrees with the germline gene, perhaps due to a read error. PCR involved 60 Vbeta and 13 Jbeta primers. This table comes from immunoSEQ multiplex PCR, and its TCRdb copy is limited to in-frame clones, with some not included. The repertoire consists of hundreds of thousands of clones, with about 80% occurring once and the leading ten covering around 16%. The data derive from a study of cytomegalovirus exposure and HLA in healthy donors. Donors counted as nominally healthy when sampled, yet unrecorded immune exposures were likely. The CDR3 spans 15 residues. Germline V CDR1 and CDR2: SEHNR, FQNEAQ (reference sequence).

Sequencing input: PBMCs. The gene calls are TRBV7-9 and TRBJ2-5; 7 nucleotides line up with TRBD1. This clonotype was sampled from a man between 35 and 55 years old in good health and CMV-seronegative. CDR3 sequence reads: CSSSLGETGIETQYF. In DNA form, the CDR3 reads TGTTCCAGCAGCTTAGGGGAGACAGGGATAGAGACCCAGTACTTC.